A selection of T cell receptor beta chains follows, all from one sample in a study of blood T cell repertoires in COVID-19. The table came from immunoSEQ multiplex PCR; TCRdb's copy has only in-frame clones and leaves some out. The sample records 70,000 or so clones, 85% to 90% being singletons. Sequenced material: peripheral blood. These receptors all stem from an elderly woman with active COVID-19. Both conserved end residues are part of each CDR3. The D gene is left open where the match is weak. Expanded clones get a size class; other rows say once, few or many, or leave the size out.

TRBD2 | TRBJ2-7 | TRBV6-5 | - | TGTGCCAGCAGACGGACAGCGGGAGTTGGTTACGAGCAGTACTTC | CASRRTAGVGYEQYF
- | TRBJ2-7 | TRBV7-9 | - | TGTGCCAGCAACTTACAGGGTTACGAGCAGTACTTC | CASNLQGYEQYF
TRBD2 | TRBJ2-7 | TRBV15 | - | TGTGCCACCAGCAAACAGAGAAGGGGATTAGCGGGGCACGAGCAGTACTTC | CATSKQRRGLAGHEQYF
TRBD1 | TRBJ1-6 | TRBV2 | - | TGTGCCAGCACCCTCGGGACAGGGGGTTCACCCCTCCACTTT | CASTLGTGGSPLHF
- | TRBJ1-3 | TRBV7-8 | - | TGTGCCAGCAGCTTAGGGATCGGGACAAACTCCCGAAACACCATATATTTT | CASSLGIGTNSRNTIYF
TRBD2 | TRBJ2-1 | TRBV19 | - | TGTGCCAGTAGTATTGTTGCGGGAGGGGTAAATGAGCAGTTCTTC | CASSIVAGGVNEQFF
TRBD1 | TRBJ1-2 | TRBV28 | - | TGTGCCAGCAGTTTATCCCCCTCCGGACAGGGGGCGAGGGGCTACACCTTC | CASSLSPSGQGARGYTF
- | TRBJ1-3 | TRBV12-3/TRBV12-4 | - | TGTGCCAGCAGTTTGGGCGAAAACACCATATATTTT | CASSLGENTIYF
TRBD1 | TRBJ1-2 | TRBV18 | - | TGTGCCAGCTCACCGACAGGGGGACTTTATGGCTACACCTTC | CASSPTGGLYGYTF
TRBD2 | TRBJ2-5 | TRBV7-3 | - | TGTGCCAGCAGCTTACGTCGGTCCCCTACGGGGGGAGAGACCCAGTACTTC | CASSLRRSPTGGETQYF
TRBD2 | TRBJ2-7 | TRBV18 | once | TGTGCCAGCTCGCCGAAAAAGGGACTAGCGACCTACGAGCAGTACTTC | CASSPKKGLATYEQYF
- | TRBJ2-2 | TRBV2 | - | TGTGCCAGCAGCCCCTCTCGGCGGCCGAACACCGGGGAGCTGTTTTTT | CASSPSRRPNTGELFF
TRBD1 | TRBJ1-5 | TRBV30 | - | TGTGCCTGGAGCCACGGACAGGGGGGTCAGCCCCAGCATTTT | CAWSHGQGGQPQHF
TRBD2 | TRBJ2-1 | TRBV3-1/TRBV3-2 | - | TGTGCCAGCAGCCAAGAGTGGGGGAGGGCTGATCGTGAGCAGTTCTTC | CASSQEWGRADREQFF
TRBD2 | TRBJ2-2 | TRBV4-3 | - | TGCGCCAGCAGCCAAGACGGAGCGGGAGGGCTGAGGACCGGGGAGCTGTTTTTT | CASSQDGAGGLRTGELFF
TRBD2 | TRBJ2-7 | TRBV27 | - | TGTGCCAGCAGTTTAGGGCTAGCGGAACCGAGCTCCTACGAGCAGTACTTC | CASSLGLAEPSSYEQYF
TRBD1 | TRBJ1-1 | TRBV6-5 | - | TGTGCCAGCAGTTCTATCCGGACAGGGGATGTTGCTTTCTTT | CASSSIRTGDVAFF
- | TRBJ1-6 | TRBV7-2 | - | TGTGCCAGCAGCTTAGAGCCGGGTGCGTCACCCCTCCACTTT | CASSLEPGASPLHF
TRBD1 | TRBJ1-2 | TRBV15 | - | TGTGCCACCAGCAGGGGACAGGACCCTAACTATGGCTACACCTTC | CATSRGQDPNYGYTF
TRBD2 | TRBJ2-7 | TRBV3-1/TRBV3-2 | - | TGTGCCAGCAGCCCCACGACTAGCGGGAGACCAGAATTCTACGAGCAGTACTTC | CASSPTTSGRPEFYEQYF
- | TRBJ2-7 | TRBV9 | - | TGTGCCAGCACCGTTGACCATACCTCTAGGGAGCAGTACTTC | CASTVDHTSREQYF
- | TRBJ1-4 | TRBV7-9 | - | TGTGCCAGCAGCTCAATCGGTTGGGGGGTCTCACTCACTAATGAAAAACTGTTTTTT | CASSSIGWGVSLTNEKLFF
- | TRBJ1-4 | TRBV19 | - | TGTGCCTCTCACCGATCAGGAGGGTTAACGACTAATGAAAAACTGTTTTTT | CASHRSGGLTTNEKLFF
- | TRBJ2-7 | TRBV9 | - | TGTGCCAGCAGCGTAGCCAAGCCTTACTACGAGCAGTACTTC | CASSVAKPYYEQYF
- | TRBJ1-1 | TRBV9 | - | TGTGCCAGCAGCGTAGCTAACGAGGGCGAAGCTTTCTTT | CASSVANEGEAFF
- | TRBJ2-5 | TRBV12-3/TRBV12-4 | once | TGTGCCAGCACCCCCTTCCCGGAGACCCAGTACTTC | CASTPFPETQYF
- | TRBJ1-2 | TRBV19 | - | TGTGCCAGTAGTATCCGGGACGGGAGTGGTGGCTACACCTTC | CASSIRDGSGGYTF